This TCR beta chain was captured in a study of T-cell reconstitution after alpha-beta-depleted transplantation in children. In this sample, this clonotype turned up a few times. Its antigen is not identified. Study results and limitations: Among T cells one year after transplant, newly produced cells accounted for most counts and diversity. Reportedly, roughly two months post-transplant, alpha-beta T cells arose from several hundred expanded graft clones. At day 60, the high TCRbeta diversity found in some patients originated from recipient T cells and thymic progenitors that had survived.

Unique molecular identifiers were built into the TCRbeta library. TCRdb itself ran the PCR reads through MiXCR, one entry per CDR3 protein. The sample lists about 300,000 distinct CDR3 sequences; around 10% were seen once. CDR1 SGHRS and CDR2 YFSETQ come from the germline V gene. The CDR3 extends over 18 amino acids. With 6 bases clipped from V and 2 bases from J, the junction kept 13 bases outside the gene matches. Sequences were derived from PBMCs, sampled before TCRalphabeta/CD19-depleted stem cell transplant. This TCR was recovered from a boy younger than two with acute myeloid leukemia, due to receive a stem cell transplant. The chain couples TRBV5-1 to TRBJ2-3; 12 bases are a match to TRBD2. CDR3 region: CASNPGASGRANTDTQYF. In nucleotides, the CDR3 is TGCGCCAGCAATCCGGGGGCTAGCGGGAGGGCCAACACAGATACGCAGTATTTT.